Listed below are T cell receptor beta chains from one sample, sequenced in a study of technical replicates of blood from a handful of donors. Profiled with immunoSEQ multiplex PCR; TCRdb holds only in-frame clones, not every one. The sample lists some 70,000 clones; about 97% were seen once. Sequenced: T cells isolated from PBMCs. These receptors came from a human donor in good health. CDR3s include the opening cysteine and the closing phenylalanine or tryptophan. Expanded clones are given a class, and other clones once, few, many or no size at all.

clone size: NA
J gene: TRBJ1-5
V gene: TRBV4-1
CDR3 protein: CASSQAGNQPQHF

clone size: NA
J gene: TRBJ1-1
V gene: TRBV7-9
CDR3 protein: CASRDTGDEAFF

clone size: once
J gene: TRBJ2-2
V gene: TRBV5-6
CDR3 protein: CASSLGLASGELFF

clone size: NA
J gene: TRBJ1-4
V gene: TRBV2
CDR3 protein: CASRPGEATNEKLFF

clone size: NA
J gene: TRBJ2-5
V gene: TRBV9
CDR3 protein: CASSLHGSIGETQYF

clone size: NA
J gene: TRBJ1-1
V gene: TRBV29-1
CDR3 protein: CSVGQGSAFF

clone size: NA
J gene: TRBJ1-2
V gene: TRBV18
CDR3 protein: CASSRAGQGLYGYTF

clone size: NA
J gene: TRBJ2-7
V gene: TRBV28
CDR3 protein: CASSQPGQSTYEQYF

clone size: NA
J gene: TRBJ1-5
V gene: TRBV2
CDR3 protein: CASSEVISGGSNQPQHF

clone size: NA
J gene: TRBJ1-2
V gene: TRBV18
CDR3 protein: CASSYAGTGLLLEDGYTF

clone size: NA
J gene: TRBJ1-2
V gene: TRBV7-2
CDR3 protein: CASSSGQGIYGYTF

clone size: NA
J gene: TRBJ1-5
V gene: TRBV19
CDR3 protein: CAADRQWAASSQPQHF

clone size: NA
J gene: TRBJ1-1
V gene: TRBV14
CDR3 protein: CASSHRWSEAFF

clone size: NA
J gene: TRBJ2-1
V gene: TRBV27
CDR3 protein: CASSFSGLNEQFF

clone size: once
J gene: TRBJ1-3
V gene: TRBV19
CDR3 protein: CASSIAESAGNTIYF

clone size: once
J gene: TRBJ2-1
V gene: TRBV25-1
CDR3 protein: CASSDSGSYNEQFF

clone size: NA
J gene: TRBJ2-5
V gene: TRBV6-5
CDR3 protein: CASRRGETQYF

clone size: NA
J gene: TRBJ2-5
V gene: TRBV11-3
CDR3 protein: CASSSQETQYF

clone size: NA
J gene: TRBJ1-5
V gene: TRBV19
CDR3 protein: CASSIRDRAQPQHF

clone size: NA
J gene: TRBJ1-1
V gene: TRBV5-4
CDR3 protein: CASSPIPGQENTEAFF

clone size: NA
J gene: TRBJ2-7
V gene: TRBV5-5
CDR3 protein: CASRVDRGHEQYF

clone size: NA
J gene: TRBJ1-4
V gene: TRBV30
CDR3 protein: CAWSVTGIREKLFF

clone size: NA
J gene: TRBJ2-1
V gene: TRBV2
CDR3 protein: CASRSNEQFF

clone size: NA
J gene: TRBJ2-3
V gene: TRBV15
CDR3 protein: CATSRVSGSGTDTQYF

clone size: NA
J gene: TRBJ1-5
V gene: TRBV9
CDR3 protein: CASSVGGTENQPQHF

clone size: NA
J gene: TRBJ2-2
V gene: TRBV21-1
CDR3 protein: CASSNGGDLGDAGELFF

clone size: NA
J gene: TRBJ2-1
V gene: TRBV7-3
CDR3 protein: CASSLASTGIDEQFF

clone size: NA
J gene: TRBJ1-4
V gene: TRBV9
CDR3 protein: CASSANTAKRLFF

clone size: once
J gene: TRBJ2-3
V gene: TRBV7-6
CDR3 protein: CASSQGGGTDTQYF

clone size: NA
J gene: TRBJ1-2
V gene: TRBV6-5
CDR3 protein: CASRKPGQGGRYTF

clone size: NA
J gene: TRBJ1-2
V gene: TRBV9
CDR3 protein: CASSANPPGSHGYTF

clone size: NA
J gene: TRBJ1-4
V gene: TRBV28
CDR3 protein: CASSLSGQGSEKLFF

clone size: NA
J gene: TRBJ2-6
V gene: TRBV7-2
CDR3 protein: CASSLILSGVVTGANVLTF

clone size: NA
J gene: TRBJ2-5
V gene: TRBV4-1
CDR3 protein: CASSQAGGRQETQYF